A single sample gave rise to the 15 T cell receptor beta chains below, sequenced in a study of blood T cells in healthy people across ages. A sample-barcoded 5' primer and a J-beta primer mix were used in a second PCR of roughly 7 to 11 cycles. TCRdb recomputed calls from the 5' RACE reads with MiXCR, one row per CDR3 protein. The table includes roughly 1 million distinct CDR3 sequences, about 25% detected once. In addition, the sample was reused for a study of T cells of mothers and their children.

Material for sequencing was blood. The origin of the receptors is a girl aged 2 to 10 in good health.

The chain uses TRBV9 and TRBJ2-5; D call uncertain. The J call may be faulty, since TRBJ2-7 better matches the DNA end. The germline V gene has CDR1 SGDLS and CDR2 YYNGEE. This CDR3 is 14 amino acids long. The CDR3 nucleotides are TGTGCCAGCAGCGTAGGCCCACTGGCCTACGAGCAGTACTTC. It is translated as CASSVGPLAYEQYF.

This clonotype has only a few counts. V usage is TRBV4-2 and J usage is TRBJ2-5, with a tentative D call TRBD2 (6 bases). Germline-derived CDR1 and CDR2 are LGHNA and YNFKEQ. CDR3 length: 15 amino acids. V was shortened by 3 bases and J by 5 bases, with 16 bases between the two germline ends. The CDR3 reads CASSHTGEAMETQYF. DNA for the CDR3: TGTGCCAGCAGCCACACTGGGGAGGCAATGGAGACCCAGTACTTC.

This clonotype has at least ten counts. CDR3 sequence reads: CASSLSGTSGNTIYF. CDR3 nucleotides: TGTGCCAGCAGTTTATCAGGCACCTCTGGAAACACCATATATTTT. The chain carries TRBV27 and TRBJ1-3; D uncertain. With 0 bases removed from V and 0 bases from J, the gap between germline ends came to 6 bases. The CDR3 loop spans 15 amino acids. Germline V gene data show CDR1 as MNHEY and CDR2 as SMNVEV (reference sequence).

Only a few counts were recorded for this clonotype. The chain has TRBV3-1 and TRBJ1-1; D is uncertain. Germline V lookup: CDR1 LGHDT, CDR2 YNNKEL (reference sequence). CDR3 size: 13 residues. V lost 8 bases, J lost 5 bases, and 15 bases lay in between. This CDR3 is CASYGPLWTEAFF. CDR3 coding DNA: TGTGCCAGCTATGGGCCGCTATGGACTGAAGCTTTCTTT.

This clonotype came up a few times. The chain recombines TRBV7-6 with TRBJ2-1; no clear D. Germline CDR1 reads SGHVS; CDR2 reads FNYEAQ. Trimming removed 4 bases at V and 4 bases at J, with 14 bases between. The CDR3 is 15 residues long. CDR3 DNA sequence: TGTGCCAGCAGCTCGACCTCTTCACGATACAATGAGCAGTTCTTC. As protein: CASSSTSSRYNEQFF.

The chain has TRBV5-1 and TRBJ2-7, with no clear D. Trimming removed 4 bases from V and 3 bases from J, with 11 bases in between. The CDR3 spans 13 residues. CDR1 and CDR2 from the germline V gene are SGHRS and YFSETQ. The CDR3 bases are TGCGCCAGCAGCCACTCGACCGGCTACGAGCAGTACTTC. It translates to CASSHSTGYEQYF.

The V call is TRBV5-1, the J call TRBJ2-7, with D unclear. Germline V CDR1 and CDR2: SGHRS, YFSETQ. V dropped 4 bases and J dropped 0 bases, with 20 bases sitting between them. The length of the CDR3 is 17 residues. The CDR3, as DNA: TGCGCCAGCAGCATAACGGCTCAAACAGTCAGCTCCTACGAGCAGTACTTC. Amino acid sequence: CASSITAQTVSSYEQYF.

In its sample, this clonotype was seen a few times. The V gene is TRBV6-1, the J gene TRBJ2-4; 9 nucleotides agree with TRBD1. This CDR3 spans 16 amino acids. Germline loops: CDR1 MNHNS, CDR2 SASEGT. Trimming removed 6 bases from V and 2 bases from J; junction bases left unmatched: 8. The CDR3 reads CASSLGQGGPKNIQYF. The CDR3, as DNA: TGTGCCAGCAGCCTGGGACAGGGAGGTCCCAAAAACATTCAGTACTTC.

This clonotype has only a few counts. The V and J genes are TRBV5-6 and TRBJ1-1; 8 positions agree with TRBD1. The germline V gene has CDR1 SGHDT and CDR2 YYEEEE. Losses at the gene ends were 1 base for V and 3 bases for J; bases not matched to a gene: 11. This CDR3 is 17 amino acids long. The CDR3 region is CASSLTTGEDFYTEAFF. The CDR3 DNA reads as TGTGCCAGCAGCTTGACGACAGGGGAAGATTTTTACACTGAAGCTTTCTTT.

V and J are TRBV4-2 and TRBJ2-1; D is perhaps TRBD2 (5 bases). The CDR3 is 15 amino acids. The germline V gene has CDR1 LGHNA and CDR2 YNFKEQ. The V gene lost 0 bases and the J gene lost 10 bases, with 16 bases spanning the gap. The CDR3 bases are TGTGCCAGCAGCCAAGATGGTAACCTCGGGGAAGAGCAGTTCTTC. Translating it yields CASSQDGNLGEEQFF.

This clonotype was observed a few times. The chain links TRBV13 to TRBJ2-5; the D gene is possibly TRBD2 (7 bases). The CDR3 is 14 residues long. Germline CDR1 and CDR2: PRHDT and FYEKMQ (reference sequence). The V end lost 4 bases, the J end lost 4 bases, and 13 bases lay between the germline ends. For the CDR3, the DNA is TGTGCCAGCAGCTCCCAGGGGACTATAGAGACCCAGTACTTC. Amino acids: CASSSQGTIETQYF.

This clonotype was seen a few times. This chain links TRBV5-1 with TRBJ1-5; tentatively, D is TRBD1 (5 bases). The CDR3 is made up of 14 amino acids. Trimming shortened V by 4 bases and J by 4 bases, and 12 bases separated the two germline ends. CDR1 is SGHRS, CDR2 YFSETQ, per germline. The CDR3 DNA is TGCGCCAGCAGCCCCGACAGTGTTAATCAGCCCCAGCATTTT. It specifies CASSPDSVNQPQHF.

This clonotype was observed a handful of times. The rearrangement links TRBV29-1 to TRBJ2-1; D may match TRBD1 or TRBD2 (5 bases each). CDR1 SQVTM and CDR2 ANQGSEA come from the germline V gene. Trimming removed 5 bases at V and 8 bases at J, with 16 bases between. This CDR3 is built from 13 residues. Written as DNA, the CDR3 is TGCAGCGTTAAGGGGTCTGGGACGGATGAGCAGTTCTTC. It codes for CSVKGSGTDEQFF.

The V call is TRBV6-2 or TRBV6-3, the J call TRBJ1-5; D is undetermined. CDR3 length equals 17 residues. Germline V gives CDR1 MNHEY, CDR2 SVGEGT. The V end was cut by 8 bases, the J end by 0 bases, with 20 bases between. CDR3 in DNA: TGTGCCAGCTCGCACCAAAGGGCAGTACATAGCAATCAGCCCCAGCATTTT. It translates to CASSHQRAVHSNQPQHF.

This clonotype has just a few counts. V gene TRBV4-1 combines with J gene TRBJ1-1; D call uncertain. Trimming cost V 3 bases and J 7 bases, with 24 bases left between them. This CDR3 comprises 17 residues. Germline CDR1 and CDR2: MGHRA and YSYEKL. The CDR3 loop reads CASSQGPYIEKVREAFF. CDR3 DNA sequence: TGCGCCAGCAGCCAGGGCCCCTACATCGAGAAGGTGCGTGAAGCTTTCTTT.